This T cell receptor (beta chain) was sequenced for a study of blood T cell repertoires in COVID-19. Study-wide background: The cDNA or gDNA used as material had been derived from T cells, B-cell-depleted T cells, or PBMCs.

CDR1 is SGHTA and CDR2 is FQGTGA in the germline V gene. This CDR3 has 15 amino acids. J was trimmed by 7 bases and V by 5 bases; bases with no gene match: 12. Sequencing was performed with immunoSEQ multiplex PCR; in TCRdb, only in-frame clones are kept and a portion is missing. The sample contains fewer than 350,000 clones, roughly 89% of which appear only once. The V call is TRBV7-3, the J call TRBJ2-7, with 9 positions matching TRBD1. The sequenced material came from PBMCs or T cells enriched from blood (not recorded which). This TCR was sampled from a man between 60 and 75 years old who had recovered from COVID-19. This CDR3 is CASSPRWDRVGEQYF. The CDR3 nucleotides are TGTGCCAGCAGCCCTCGTTGGGACAGGGTAGGTGAGCAGTACTTC.